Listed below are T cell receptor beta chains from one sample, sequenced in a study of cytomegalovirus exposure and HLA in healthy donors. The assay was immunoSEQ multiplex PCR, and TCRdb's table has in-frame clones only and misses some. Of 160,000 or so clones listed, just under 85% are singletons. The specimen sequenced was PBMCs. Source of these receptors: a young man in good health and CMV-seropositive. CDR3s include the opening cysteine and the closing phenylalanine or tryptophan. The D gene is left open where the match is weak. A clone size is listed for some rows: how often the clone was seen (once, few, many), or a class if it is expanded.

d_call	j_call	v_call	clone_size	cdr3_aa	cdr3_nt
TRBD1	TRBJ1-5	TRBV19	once	CASSLTSGGASNQPQHF	TGTGCCAGTAGCCTAACCTCAGGGGGCGCGAGCAATCAGCCCCAGCATTTT
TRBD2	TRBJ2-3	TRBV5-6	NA	CASSLGLAGGTDTQYF	TGTGCCAGCAGCTTGGGTCTAGCGGGAGGGACAGATACGCAGTATTTT
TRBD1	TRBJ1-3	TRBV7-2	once	CASSRDRRVSSGNTIYF	TGTGCCAGCAGCCGGGACAGGAGAGTTAGCTCTGGAAACACCATATATTTT
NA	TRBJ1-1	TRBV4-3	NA	CASTPGSGTNTEAFF	TGCGCCAGCACCCCCGGTAGTGGTACGAACACTGAAGCTTTCTTT
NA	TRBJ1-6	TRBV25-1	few	CASSEYGSANSPLHF	TGTGCCAGCAGTGAATATGGCAGCGCTAATTCACCCCTCCACTTT
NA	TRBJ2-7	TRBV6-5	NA	CASSYDGVRYEQYF	TGTGCCAGCAGTTACGACGGAGTGCGGTACGAGCAGTACTTC
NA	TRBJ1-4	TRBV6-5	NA	CASSYSGGGKLFF	TGTGCCAGCAGTTACTCGGGGGGGGGAAAACTGTTTTTT
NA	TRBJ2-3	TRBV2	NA	CASSDADTQYF	TGTGCCAGCAGTGACGCAGATACGCAGTATTTT
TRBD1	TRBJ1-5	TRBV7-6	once	CASSPEPTGAYSNQPQHF	TGTGCCAGCAGCCCAGAACCGACAGGGGCTTATAGCAATCAGCCCCAGCATTTT
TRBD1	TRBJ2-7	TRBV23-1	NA	CASSLDRSDRPREEQYF	TGCGCCAGCAGTCTAGACCGATCGGACAGGCCTAGAGAAGAGCAGTACTTC
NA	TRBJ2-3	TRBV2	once	CASRAGGASSQYF	TGTGCCAGCAGGGCTGGGGGGGCTAGCTCGCAGTATTTT
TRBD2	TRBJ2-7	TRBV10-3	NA	CASQPGLESYEQYF	TGTGCCTCCCAACCGGGACTAGAGTCCTACGAGCAGTACTTC
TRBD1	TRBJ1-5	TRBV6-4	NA	CASRDRKRPRSNQPQHF	TGTGCCAGCCGGGACAGGAAGCGACCTCGGAGCAATCAGCCCCAGCATTTT
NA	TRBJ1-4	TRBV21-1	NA	CASREGTPNEKLFF	TGTGCCAGCAGAGAGGGGACTCCTAATGAAAAACTGTTTTTT
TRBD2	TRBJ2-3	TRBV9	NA	CASSPGLARTGTDTQYF	TGTGCCAGCAGCCCAGGACTAGCGAGAACTGGCACAGATACGCAGTATTTT
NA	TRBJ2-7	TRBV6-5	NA	CASSYRQRYEQYF	TGTGCCAGCAGTTACCGACAGCGCTACGAGCAGTACTTC
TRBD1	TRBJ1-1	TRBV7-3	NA	CASSLSETGLTEAFF	TGTGCCAGCAGCTTATCGGAGACAGGGTTAACTGAAGCTTTCTTT
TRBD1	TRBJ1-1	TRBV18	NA	CASSPTRGQGAEAFF	TGTGCCAGCTCACCCACCCGGGGACAGGGGGCTGAAGCTTTCTTT
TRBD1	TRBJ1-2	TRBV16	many	CASSQRDRYGYTF	TGTGCCAGCAGCCAACGGGACAGATATGGCTACACCTTC
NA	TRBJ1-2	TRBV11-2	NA	CASSLNYGYTF	TGTGCCAGCAGCCTGAACTATGGCTACACCTTC
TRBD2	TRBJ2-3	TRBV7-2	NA	CASSFSGTSSGDTQYF	TGTGCCAGCAGCTTTAGCGGGACCTCCTCCGGAGATACGCAGTATTTT
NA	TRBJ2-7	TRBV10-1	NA	CASRAGTRPEQYF	TGCGCCAGCAGAGCCGGGACACGTCCCGAGCAGTACTTC
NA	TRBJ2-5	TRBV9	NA	CASSPYAGAVETQYF	TGTGCCAGCAGCCCCTATGCGGGGGCCGTCGAGACCCAGTACTTC
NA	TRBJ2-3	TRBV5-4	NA	CASSLDQRSTDTQYF	TGTGCCAGCAGCTTGGATCAGCGAAGCACAGATACGCAGTATTTT
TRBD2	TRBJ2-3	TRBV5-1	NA	CASSSLAGTMDTQYF	TGCGCCAGCAGCTCGCTAGCGGGGACTATGGATACGCAGTATTTT
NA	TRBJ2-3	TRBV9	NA	CASSALLAADTQYF	TGTGCCAGCAGCGCCCTACTGGCGGCAGATACGCAGTATTTT
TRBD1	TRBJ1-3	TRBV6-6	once	CASSRDRGTNTIYF	TGTGCCAGCAGTCGAGACAGGGGGACCAACACCATATATTTT
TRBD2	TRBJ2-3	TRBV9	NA	CASSVGYVAGSHGTDTQYF	TGTGCCAGCAGCGTGGGGTATGTAGCGGGGTCTCATGGCACAGATACGCAGTATTTT
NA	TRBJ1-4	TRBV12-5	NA	CASGLGLLSATNEKLFF	TGTGCTAGTGGTTTAGGACTACTATCTGCAACTAATGAAAAACTGTTTTTT
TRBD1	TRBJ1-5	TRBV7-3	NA	CASSFDRVGQPQHF	TGTGCCAGCAGCTTCGACAGGGTCGGTCAGCCCCAGCATTTT
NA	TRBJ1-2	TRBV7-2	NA	CASSQASSSGDYGYTF	TGTGCCAGCAGCCAAGCCTCCTCGTCAGGTGACTATGGCTACACCTTC
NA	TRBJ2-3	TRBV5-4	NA	CASRPGPKDTQYF	TGTGCCAGCAGGCCCGGTCCAAAGGATACGCAGTATTTT
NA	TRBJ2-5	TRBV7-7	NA	CASSYRDRPETQYF	TGTGCTAGCAGCTACAGGGACCGCCCGGAGACCCAGTACTTC
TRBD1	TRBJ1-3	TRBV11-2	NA	CASSLSRGLVSGNTIYF	TGTGCCAGCAGCTTAAGCAGGGGGCTCGTATCTGGAAACACCATATATTTT
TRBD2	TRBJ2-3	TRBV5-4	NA	CATGLAGGRKSTDTQYF	TGTGCCACCGGACTAGCGGGGGGGCGGAAAAGCACAGATACGCAGTATTTT
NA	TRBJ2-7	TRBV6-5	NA	CASKDGGSRSYEQYF	TGTGCCAGCAAGGACGGCGGGTCACGCTCCTACGAGCAGTACTTC
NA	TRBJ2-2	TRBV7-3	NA	CASSFGRGVGTGELFF	TGTGCCAGCAGCTTCGGACGCGGGGTAGGCACCGGGGAGCTGTTTTTT
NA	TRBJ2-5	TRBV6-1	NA	CASSENYFQETQYF	TGTGCCAGCAGTGAAAACTATTTCCAAGAGACCCAGTACTTC
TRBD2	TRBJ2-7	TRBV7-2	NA	CASSLLGLASYEQYF	TGTGCCAGCAGCTTACTGGGACTAGCCTCCTACGAGCAGTACTTC
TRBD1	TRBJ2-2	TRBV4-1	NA	CASSQPGQGAGELFF	TGCGCCAGCAGCCAACCGGGACAGGGGGCCGGGGAGCTGTTTTTT
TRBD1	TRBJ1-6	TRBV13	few	CASSDRGTSPLHF	TGTGCCAGCAGCGACAGGGGGACTTCACCCCTCCACTTT
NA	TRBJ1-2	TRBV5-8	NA	CASSSDSYGYTF	TGTGCCAGCAGTTCGGACTCCTATGGCTACACCTTC
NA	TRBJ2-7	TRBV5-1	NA	CASSLGQGRTYEQYF	TGCGCCAGCAGCTTGGGTCAGGGGCGAACCTACGAGCAGTACTTC
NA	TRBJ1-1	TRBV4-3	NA	CASSQTMNTEAFF	TGCGCCAGCAGCCAGACAATGAACACTGAAGCTTTCTTT
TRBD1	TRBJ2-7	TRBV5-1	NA	CASRSGQGNEQYF	TGCGCCAGCAGGTCAGGACAGGGAAACGAGCAGTACTTC
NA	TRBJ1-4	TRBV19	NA	CASSSTRGSNEKLFF	TGTGCCAGTAGTAGTACTAGAGGAAGTAATGAAAAACTGTTTTTT
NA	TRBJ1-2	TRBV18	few	CASSPGGNGYTF	TGTGCCAGCTCACCAGGGGGCAATGGCTACACCTTC
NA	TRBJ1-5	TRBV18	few	CASSPSGRVGQPQHF	TGTGCCAGCTCACCGTCAGGGAGGGTAGGTCAGCCCCAGCATTTT
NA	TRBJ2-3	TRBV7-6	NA	CASSPPGLATDTQYF	TGTGCCAGCAGCCCCCCGGGGCTAGCGACAGATACGCAGTATTTT
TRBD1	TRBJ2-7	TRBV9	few	CASSVVGQGHEQYF	TGTGCCAGCAGCGTAGTGGGACAGGGCCACGAGCAGTACTTC
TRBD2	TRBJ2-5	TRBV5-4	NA	CASSFSGSPQETQYF	TGTGCCAGCAGCTTTAGCGGGAGTCCTCAAGAGACCCAGTACTTC
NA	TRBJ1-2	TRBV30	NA	CAWSPIQGLNYGYTF	TGTGCCTGGAGTCCCATCCAGGGACTTAACTATGGCTACACCTTC
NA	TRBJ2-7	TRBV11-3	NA	CASSRAFRYEQYF	TGTGCCAGCAGCCGAGCCTTCCGCTACGAGCAGTACTTC